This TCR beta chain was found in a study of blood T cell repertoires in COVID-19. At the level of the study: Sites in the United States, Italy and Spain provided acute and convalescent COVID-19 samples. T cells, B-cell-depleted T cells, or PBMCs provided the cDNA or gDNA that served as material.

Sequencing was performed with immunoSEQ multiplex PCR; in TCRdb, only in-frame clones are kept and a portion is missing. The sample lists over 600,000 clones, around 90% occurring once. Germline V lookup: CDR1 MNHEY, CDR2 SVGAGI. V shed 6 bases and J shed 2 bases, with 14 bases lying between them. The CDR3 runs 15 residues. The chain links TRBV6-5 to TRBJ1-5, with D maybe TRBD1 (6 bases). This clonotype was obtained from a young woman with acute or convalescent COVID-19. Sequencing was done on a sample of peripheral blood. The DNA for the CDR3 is TGTGCCAGCAGACCCACCCGGACAGGCAATCAGCCCCAGCATTTT. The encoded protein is CASRPTRTGNQPQHF.